This entry is about one T cell receptor beta chain. The target antigen is unknown. This specimen comes from a study of cytomegalovirus exposure and HLA in healthy donors. The CDR3 covers 16 residues. Germline-derived CDR1 and CDR2 are SGHNT and YENEEA. The germline V and J ends were trimmed by 5 bases and 0 bases, with 14 bases remaining between them. Clones were read by immunoSEQ multiplex PCR, and TCRdb kept only the in-frame ones, dropping some. The data show fewer than 200,000 clones, 85% seen once. Regarding the study as a whole: The study flagged some 170 TCR beta chains as cytomegalovirus-associated. Most TCR sequences proved rare, with some public TCRs found in many donors.

The TCR was taken from a man aged 18 to 29 in good health and CMV-seropositive. The sample consisted of PBMCs. This chain uses TRBV11-3 with TRBJ2-1; D possibly corresponds to TRBD2 (6 bases). DNA for the CDR3: TGTGCCAGCAGCCCAGGACTAACGAGCTCCTACAATGAGCAGTTCTTC. It is translated as CASSPGLTSSYNEQFF.